Following are 3 T cell receptor beta chains from one sample sequenced in a study of cytomegalovirus exposure and HLA in healthy donors. The PCR made use of 60 Vbeta and 13 Jbeta primers. Profiling relied on immunoSEQ multiplex PCR, and the TCRdb table lists in-frame clones only, not all of them. The sample records 150,000 or so clones, around 79% being singletons. Sequencing was done on a sample of PBMCs. Receptors were obtained from a man younger than 45 in good health and CMV-seropositive.

The rearrangement links TRBV7-9 to TRBJ2-1; TRBD1 matches at 11 bases. V lost 4 bases to trimming and J lost 7 bases; unmatched junction nucleotides: 3. The CDR3 has 14 amino acids. The V gene's germline CDR1 is SEHNR and CDR2 FQNEAQ (reference sequence). Here the CDR3 reads CASSSGTGGNEQFF. CDR3 coding DNA: TGTGCCAGCAGCTCCGGGACAGGGGGGAATGAGCAGTTCTTC. The whole variable domain, filled in from reference TRBV7-9 and TRBJ2-1, reads DTGVSQNPRHKITKRGQNVTFRCDPISEHNRLYWYRQTLGQGPEFLTYFQNEAQLEKSRLLSDRFSAERPKGSFSTLEIQRTEQGDSAMYLCASSSGTGGNEQFFGPGTRLTVL.

This clone appeared a single time. The chain has TRBV18 and TRBJ1-4; D call uncertain. CDR1 and CDR2 from the germline V gene are KGHSH and LQKENI. The CDR3 has 15 residues. V lost 3 bases and J lost 2, with 10 bases in between. As DNA, the CDR3 is TGTGCCAGCTCACCTCCAGGCTTCACTAATGAAAAACTGTTTTTT. Protein sequence: CASSPPGFTNEKLFF.

The chain links TRBV5-1 to TRBJ2-3, with 7 bases lining up with TRBD1. Germline CDR1 is SGHRS and CDR2 is YFSETQ. CDR3 length equals 16 residues. J gave up 2 bases and V 0 bases, and 6 bases lay outside the gene matches. Here the CDR3 reads CASSLDPDRYTDTQYF. DNA of the CDR3: TGCGCCAGCAGCTTGGATCCGGACAGGTACACAGATACGCAGTATTTT.